One sample yielded the 18 T cell receptor beta chains listed below, sequenced in a study of T cells in Graves' hyperthyroidism and ophthalmopathy. Regions amplified from RNA transcripts were the TCR beta CDR3 regions. A set of HTBI primers served as the primers for a first-round RT-PCR of the TCR CDR3. TCRdb redid the calling of the multiplex PCR reads with MiXCR, one entry per CDR3 protein. Of some 370,000 distinct CDR3 sequences in the sample, around 15% were seen once. Material for sequencing was blood. Receptors were obtained from a man aged 50 to 59 with Graves' ophthalmopathy.

There are many counts of this clonotype. The rearrangement links TRBV11-2 to TRBJ1-4; maybe TRBD1 (6 bases). The CDR3 runs 15 residues. The germline V gene encodes CDR1 SGHAT and CDR2 FQNNGV. Trimming removed 4 bases from V and 0 bases from J, with 9 bases in between. This chain's CDR3 is CASSYGQTTNEKLFF. Written as DNA, the CDR3 is TGTGCCAGCAGCTACGGACAGACAACTAATGAAAAACTGTTTTTT. The variable domain in full, completed from reference TRBV11-2 and TRBJ1-4, reads EAGVAQSPRYKIIEKRQSVAFWCNPISGHATLYWYQQILGQGPKLLIQFQNNGVVDDSQLPKDRFSAERLKGVDSTLKIQPAKLEDSAVYLCASSYGQTTNEKLFFGSGTQLSVL.

In its sample, this clonotype was seen many times. The chain has TRBV18 and TRBJ2-5; D is ambiguous. V was pared by 6 bases and J by 2 bases, with 19 bases between. This CDR3 has 16 amino acids. Germline CDR1 is KGHSH and CDR2 is LQKENI. CDR3 DNA sequence: TGTGCCAGCTCCAGGCGTCTAGGTGAGGATCAAGAGACCCAGTACTTC. It yields the protein CASSRRLGEDQETQYF.

This clonotype was seen a handful of times. V gene TRBV27 combines with J gene TRBJ2-7, with unresolved D. Germline V lookup: CDR1 MNHEY, CDR2 SMNVEV (reference sequence). CDR3 length: 15 amino acids. V was clipped by 2 bases and J by 1 base, with 12 bases between them. The CDR3 sequence is CASSLAGLRSYEQYF. The DNA for the CDR3 is TGTGCCAGCAGTTTAGCTGGGTTAAGGTCCTACGAGCAGTACTTC.

In this sample, this clonotype turned up a few times. The V and J genes are TRBV20-1 and TRBJ2-5; 14 positions agree with TRBD2. Germline CDR1 reads DFQATT; CDR2 reads SNEGSKA (reference sequence). V gave up 5 bases and J gave up 5 bases; unmatched junction bases: 10. The CDR3 is 16 amino acids. This CDR3 is CSADRTSGRTRETQYF. CDR3 nucleotide sequence: TGCAGTGCTGATAGGACTAGCGGGAGGACTCGGGAGACCCAGTACTTC.

The V and J genes are TRBV30 and TRBJ1-6, with TRBD1 as a possible D gene (6 bases). The CDR3 sequence is 14 residues long. Germline values: CDR1 GTSNPN, CDR2 SVGIG (reference sequence). Trimming took off 3 bases at V and 4 bases at J, with 10 bases between the two ends. CDR3 DNA: TGTGCCTGGAGCTCGGGGGCTTATAATTCACCCCTCCACTTT. This encodes CAWSSGAYNSPLHF.

This clonotype was recorded many times. The gene calls are TRBV20-1 and TRBJ2-7, with TRBD1 matching over 7 bases. This CDR3 has 11 amino acids. V shed 8 bases and J 6 bases; nucleotides not matched to a gene: 7. Germline V CDR1 and CDR2: DFQATT, SNEGSKA (reference sequence). This CDR3 reads CSRDSTIEQYF. CDR3 sequence (DNA): TGCAGTCGGGACAGCACTATCGAGCAGTACTTC.

The chain combines TRBV3-1 with TRBJ2-7, with TRBD1 matching 12 bases. From germline, CDR1 is LGHDT and CDR2 YNNKEL (reference sequence). This CDR3 has 19 amino acids. V dropped 3 bases and J dropped 9; count of bases not matched to a gene: 21. CDR3 in amino acids: CASSHMGGDRGRVGRPQYF. The CDR3 nucleotides read TGTGCCAGCAGCCATATGGGGGGGGACAGGGGGCGCGTGGGAAGGCCGCAGTACTTC.

The rearrangement links TRBV28 to TRBJ2-1; 9 bases are shared with TRBD2. With 2 bases clipped from V and 12 bases from J, the junction kept 17 bases outside the gene matches. Germline V gene data show CDR1 as MDHEN and CDR2 as SYDVKM. The CDR3 totals 17 residues. In DNA form, the CDR3 reads TGTGCCAGCAGTTTAGTTTTTGGGACTAGCAAGCATCTATTGCAGTTCTTC. It is translated as CASSLVFGTSKHLLQFF.

This clonotype was observed at least ten times. The chain combines TRBV12-3 or TRBV12-4 with TRBJ2-2; D possibly corresponds to TRBD1 (5 bases). This CDR3 contains 16 residues. V was shortened by 7 bases and J by 0 bases, with 15 bases between the two germline ends. In nucleotides, the CDR3 is TGTGCCAGCACACTCTCCGGACAATCGAACACCGGGGAGCTGTTTTTT. Translated, it gives CASTLSGQSNTGELFF.

The sample holds many counts of this clonotype. The chain recombines TRBV7-8 with TRBJ2-7, with unresolved D. The germline gives CDR1 SGHVS, CDR2 FQNEAQ. The CDR3 consists of 14 residues. V lost 3 bases to trimming and J lost 0 bases, with 9 bases between them. CDR3 DNA: TGTGCCAGCAGCTTCAGCTTAGGCTCCTACGAGCAGTACTTC. Residues: CASSFSLGSYEQYF. Full variable domain (remainder filled in from reference TRBV7-8 and TRBJ2-7): GAGVSQSPRYKVAKRGQDVALRCDPISGHVSLFWYQQALGQGPEFLTYFQNEAQLDKSGLPSDRFFAERPEGSVSTLKIQRTQQEDSAVYLCASSFSLGSYEQYFGPGTRLTVT.

The sample holds a few counts of this clonotype. J is TRBJ1-5 and V is TRBV4-1, with 9 bases fitting TRBD1. The V and J ends lost 0 bases and 2 bases, in that order; junction bases with no gene match: 2. This CDR3 is built from 16 residues. The germline gives CDR1 MGHRA, CDR2 YSYEKL. CDR3: CASSQEGTGRNQPQHF. CDR3 DNA: TGCGCCAGCAGCCAAGAAGGGACAGGGCGCAATCAGCCCCAGCATTTT.

This clonotype showed up just a few times. The V gene is TRBV27, the J gene TRBJ1-4, with D tentatively TRBD1 (5 bases). This CDR3 comprises 14 residues. Trimming cost V 3 bases and J 3 bases, with 8 bases left between them. CDR1 is MNHEY, CDR2 SMNVEV, per germline (reference sequence). The CDR3 sequence: CASSFVGANEKLFF. CDR3 bases: TGTGCCAGCAGTTTCGTAGGGGCTAATGAAAAACTGTTTTTT.

This clonotype was found a few times. J is TRBJ2-3 and V is TRBV5-1; TRBD2 is a possible D gene (6 bases). CDR1 is SGHRS and CDR2 is YFSETQ in the germline V gene. The CDR3 consists of 17 residues. Trimming removed 3 bases at V and 2 bases at J, with 19 bases between. The CDR3 nucleotides are TGCGCCAGCAGCTCGGGACTCCTTAACTATAACACAGATACGCAGTATTTT. Its protein product is CASSSGLLNYNTDTQYF.

Many counts were recorded for this clonotype. The chain has TRBV20-1 and TRBJ2-7; TRBD2 is a possible D gene (5 bases). Trimming pared 0 bases from V and 2 bases from J, leaving 8 bases between. Germline V lookup: CDR1 DFQATT, CDR2 SNEGSKA (reference sequence). This CDR3 region has 13 residues. For the CDR3, the DNA is TGCAGTGCTAGAGACGGGATCACCTACGAGCAGTACTTC. Translation gives CSARDGITYEQYF.

V and J are TRBV9 and TRBJ2-5; 10 bases match TRBD2. Germline trimming cut 1 base from V and 5 bases from J; bases unmatched to any gene: 8. The CDR3 covers 16 residues. Germline CDR1 reads SGDLS; CDR2 reads YYNGEE. Here the CDR3 reads CASSVTSGRAGETQYF. DNA of the CDR3: TGTGCCAGCAGCGTAACGAGCGGGAGGGCAGGGGAGACCCAGTACTTC.

This clonotype showed up many times. The chain links TRBV2 to TRBJ1-1; tentative D call: TRBD1 (5 bases). Trimming left V 5 bases short and J 0 bases short, with 10 bases between. Per germline, CDR1 SNHLY and CDR2 FYNNEI. The CDR3 totals 14 residues. The chain's CDR3 is CASSFDSMNTEAFF. Written as DNA, the CDR3 is TGTGCCAGCAGTTTCGACAGCATGAACACTGAAGCTTTCTTT.

The chain employs TRBV25-1 and TRBJ1-2, with 8 nucleotides matching TRBD1. Germline V CDR1 and CDR2: MGHDK, SYGVNS. The junction had 11 bases not matched to a gene; V was cut back by 4 bases and J by 7 bases. This CDR3 spans 15 amino acids. The CDR3 bases are TGTGCCAGCAGTGCCCTAGCGACAGGGGTGATTGGCTACACCTTC. Residues: CASSALATGVIGYTF.

This clonotype came up many times. The chain has TRBV11-2 and TRBJ2-2, with D unclear. The CDR3 consists of 15 residues. CDR1 is SGHAT and CDR2 is FQNNGV in the germline V gene. Trimming cost V 3 bases and J 0 bases, with 8 bases left between them. This CDR3 is CASSFGMTNTGELFF. The DNA of the CDR3 is TGTGCCAGCAGCTTTGGGATGACGAACACCGGGGAGCTGTTTTTT.